The next 25 T cell receptor beta chains were all read from a single sample in a study of Ad26.COV2.S vaccination and SARS-CoV-2 variants. Here immunoSEQ multiplex PCR was the method, and the copy in TCRdb shows in-frame clones only, minus some. The table shows approximately 90,000 clones, with more than 70% occurring only once. Sample: peripheral blood, taken after recovery from COVID-19. These receptors were taken from a human donor who had recovered from COVID-19.

This chain joins TRBV11-2 and TRBJ2-2, with no clear D. Trimming took off 0 bases at V and 1 base at J, with 6 bases between the two ends. The CDR3 is 15 amino acids. Germline-derived CDR1 and CDR2 are SGHAT and FQNNGV. CDR3 DNA: TGTGCCAGCAGCTTAGACCAGGAGAACACCGGGGAGCTGTTTTTT. Translation gives CASSLDQENTGELFF.

The chain employs TRBV5-1 and TRBJ2-3; the match to TRBD1 covers 9 bases. The CDR3 runs 16 residues. With V trimmed by 0 bases and J by 2 bases, 4 bases remained unmatched. Germline values: CDR1 SGHRS, CDR2 YFSETQ. The CDR3 is CASSLAGTGFTDTQYF. Written as DNA, the CDR3 is TGCGCCAGCAGCTTGGCCGGGACAGGGTTCACAGATACGCAGTATTTT.

The J gene is TRBJ2-5, the V gene TRBV9; D call uncertain. CDR1 and CDR2 (germline): SGDLS, YYNGEE. This CDR3 is built from 12 residues. Trimming cost V 5 bases and J 7 bases, with 12 bases left between them. As DNA, the CDR3 is TGTGCCAGCAGAGGGTCGTTGGGGACCCAGTACTTC. It yields the protein CASRGSLGTQYF.

This clone appeared a single time. V is TRBV10-3 and J is TRBJ1-2; D is undetermined. Germline V gene lookup returns CDR1 ENHRY and CDR2 SYGVKD. The CDR3 contains 12 residues. V gave up 4 bases and J gave up 5 bases, with 8 bases separating them. DNA of the CDR3: TGTGCCATCAGTGGGACGGGGTATGGCTACACCTTC. Its translation is CAISGTGYGYTF.

This clone was counted between two and nine times. The chain has TRBV5-8 and TRBJ1-5, with TRBD1 matching over 10 bases. This CDR3 spans 16 amino acids. Germline CDR1 SGHTS, CDR2 YDEGEE. V was pared by 4 bases and J by 6 bases, with 10 bases of the junction left unmatched. CDR3 protein: CASSRGPGTGVQPQHF. CDR3 coding DNA: TGTGCCAGCAGCCGGGGCCCAGGGACAGGGGTTCAGCCCCAGCATTTT.

This sequence joins TRBV5-1 and TRBJ2-7, with 7 bases identical to TRBD1. Germline CDR1 and CDR2: SGHRS and YFSETQ. The CDR3 runs to 18 residues. J was trimmed by 3 bases and V by 1 base; bases with no gene match: 16. The CDR3 nucleotides read TGCGCCAGCAGCTTGTCAAAGCCGGCGACAGGGAGTAGCTACGAGCAGTACTTC. This encodes CASSLSKPATGSSYEQYF.

The rearrangement uses TRBV6-5 and TRBJ2-3; TRBD1 might be the D (6 bases). CDR1 is MNHEY and CDR2 is SVGAGI in the germline V gene. V lost 2 bases and J lost 1, with 10 bases in between. There are 15 residues in the CDR3. This CDR3 reads CASSYLDRRTDTQYF. The CDR3 DNA reads as TGTGCCAGCAGTTACCTGGACAGACGCACAGATACGCAGTATTTT.

The chain joins TRBV5-4 to TRBJ1-2; unclear D gene. Germline V gene lookup returns CDR1 SGHNT and CDR2 YYREEE (reference sequence). The CDR3 totals 15 residues. V lost 0 bases and J lost 7, with 16 bases in between. CDR3 amino acids: CASSLESAEHGGYTF. The CDR3 DNA is TGTGCCAGCAGCTTGGAGTCCGCAGAGCACGGTGGCTACACCTTC.

The rearrangement uses TRBV12-3 or TRBV12-4 and TRBJ2-3; tentative D call: TRBD1 (5 bases). Trimming stripped 2 bases from V and 6 bases from J, with 9 bases between. The CDR3 length is 13 residues. CDR3 in DNA: TGTGCCAGCAGTTTACAAGCAGGGGATACGCAGTATTTT. Protein sequence: CASSLQAGDTQYF.

The chain joins TRBV19 to TRBJ1-1; D perhaps matches TRBD1 (6 bases). CDR3 size: 16 residues. V lost 9 bases to trimming and J lost 1 base, with 21 bases between them. Germline V CDR1 and CDR2: LNHDA, SQIVND (reference sequence). CDR3 sequence: CASASRGVGRNTEAFF. The CDR3 region has the DNA TGTGCCAGCGCGTCCAGGGGAGTGGGGAGGAACACTGAAGCTTTCTTT.

V is TRBV28 and J is TRBJ2-5; 8 bases agree with TRBD1. V shed 7 bases and J 3 bases; nucleotides not matched to a gene: 10. The CDR3 totals 15 residues. Germline CDR1 reads MDHEN; CDR2 reads SYDVKM. CDR3 in amino acids: CASKPLDRVEETQYF. CDR3 coding DNA: TGTGCCAGCAAGCCCTTGGACAGGGTAGAAGAGACCCAGTACTTC. The full variable domain, its missing parts supplied by reference TRBV28 and TRBJ2-5, is DVKVTQSSRYLVKRTGEKVFLECVQDMDHENMFWYRQDPGLGLRLIYFSYDVKMKEKGDIPEGYSVSREKKERFSLILESASTNQTSMYLCASKPLDRVEETQYFGPGTRLLVL.

V and J are TRBV29-1 and TRBJ1-2, with D maybe TRBD1 (6 bases). Trimming shortened V by 4 bases and J by 4 bases, and 10 bases separated the two germline ends. The CDR3 consists of 12 residues. Germline CDR1 reads SQVTM; CDR2 reads ANQGSEA. The CDR3 bases are TGCAGCGTTGCGGACAGTGCCTATGGCTACACCTTC. This codes for CSVADSAYGYTF.

Here the CDR3 reads CASSLALTASYEQYF. CDR3 nucleotide sequence: TGTGCCAGCAGCTTGGCCCTGACAGCCTCCTACGAGCAGTACTTC. The gene calls are TRBV5-5 and TRBJ2-7; possible D gene TRBD1, 5 bases. The CDR3 is 15 amino acids. Germline-derived CDR1 and CDR2 are SGHKS and YYEKEE (reference sequence). V shed 0 bases and J shed 0 bases, with 10 bases lying between them.

The DNA of the CDR3 is TGTGCCAGCAGTCTCCTGGCAACACAAGAGACCCAGTACTTC. This encodes CASSLLATQETQYF. The chain joins TRBV7-2 to TRBJ2-5; D unclear. This CDR3 is built from 14 residues. Between the trimmed V and J ends, which lost 6 bases and 2 bases, there was a span of 13 bases. CDR1 is SGHTA and CDR2 is FQGNSA in the germline V gene.

V is TRBV24-1 and J is TRBJ2-7; D is possibly TRBD1 (5 bases). The V end lost 7 bases, the J end lost 3 bases, and 15 bases lay between the germline ends. This CDR3 has 14 residues. The germline CDR1 and CDR2 sequences are KGHDR and SFDVKD. The chain's CDR3 is CATSGTGKGYEQYF. The CDR3 coding sequence is TGTGCCACCAGCGGTACAGGAAAAGGCTACGAGCAGTACTTC.

The chain carries TRBV3-1 (or the pseudogene TRBV3-2) and TRBJ2-5; 7 bases align to TRBD2. Germline lookup yields CDR1 LGHDT and CDR2 YNNKEL (reference sequence). V was clipped by 1 base and J by 5 bases; unmatched bases: 7. This CDR3 region has 15 residues. The CDR3 coding sequence is TGTGCCAGCAGCCAAGTGTGGGAGGGTGGGGAGACCCAGTACTTC. It yields the protein CASSQVWEGGETQYF.

V is TRBV6-2 or TRBV6-3 and J is TRBJ1-5, with a tentative D call TRBD1 (6 bases). V shed 5 bases and J shed 7 bases, with 15 bases lying between them. The CDR3 has 14 residues. Germline V gives CDR1 MNHEY, CDR2 SVGEGT. Here the CDR3 reads CASSQQGIKQPQHF. The CDR3 DNA reads TGTGCCAGCAGTCAACAGGGTATCAAACAGCCCCAGCATTTT.

This chain joins TRBV19 and TRBJ2-7, with D tentatively TRBD2 (6 bases). The germline gives CDR1 LNHDA, CDR2 SQIVND (reference sequence). V was trimmed by 5 bases and J by 0 bases, leaving 17 bases between them. CDR3 length: 16 amino acids. CDR3 sequence reads: CASSLSGTWSSYEQYF. CDR3 in DNA: TGTGCCAGTAGTCTTTCCGGGACTTGGAGCTCCTACGAGCAGTACTTC.

The chain combines TRBV6-5 with TRBJ2-3; no clear D gene. CDR1 and CDR2 from the germline V gene are MNHEY and SVGAGI. CDR3 length: 11 amino acids. V was trimmed by 10 bases and J by 1 base, leaving 6 bases between them. CDR3 sequence: CATTRTDTQYF. CDR3 sequence (DNA): TGTGCCACCACTCGCACAGATACGCAGTATTTT.

The V gene is TRBV5-6, the J gene TRBJ2-7; D not certain. Germline V gives CDR1 SGHDT, CDR2 YYEEEE. V lost 3 bases, J lost 5 bases, and 6 bases lay in between. The CDR3 has 11 residues. The CDR3 nucleotides read TGTGCCAGCAGCTCGCCCCACGAGCAGTACTTC. Amino acid sequence: CASSSPHEQYF.

V is TRBV5-6 and J is TRBJ2-1, with D tentatively TRBD2 (7 bases). Germline values: CDR1 SGHDT, CDR2 YYEEEE. V gave up 10 bases and J gave up 0 bases, with 17 bases separating them. The CDR3 extends over 15 amino acids. The CDR3 DNA is TGTGCCTCTCAACGGGGGGCGAGCTCCTACAATGAGCAGTTCTTC. It specifies CASQRGASSYNEQFF.

J is TRBJ1-2 and V is TRBV29-1, with unresolved D. The CDR3 is 12 residues long. Germline CDR1 and CDR2: SQVTM and ANQGSEA. V gave up 3 bases and J gave up 8 bases, with 13 bases separating them. The CDR3 protein is CSVEERSKGYTF. The CDR3 DNA is TGCAGCGTTGAGGAGCGCTCTAAGGGCTACACCTTC.

The rearrangement links TRBV9 to TRBJ1-3; perhaps TRBD1 as D (6 bases). The germline V gene has CDR1 SGDLS and CDR2 YYNGEE. V was pared by 3 bases and J by 1 base, with 14 bases between. The length of the CDR3 is 16 residues. The CDR3 sequence: CASSALTGLSGNTIYF. The DNA of the CDR3 is TGTGCCAGCAGCGCGCTTACAGGGCTTTCTGGAAACACCATATATTTT.

This clone was seen once. The V and J genes are TRBV14 and TRBJ2-7; either TRBD1 or TRBD2 may fit D (5 bases each). Germline V CDR1 and CDR2: SGHDN, FVKESK. The CDR3 is 15 amino acids. V was trimmed by 4 bases and J by 0 bases, leaving 13 bases between them. The DNA for the CDR3 is TGTGCCAGCAGCCCCCGGGACCGCTTCTCCTACGAGCAGTACTTC. Translation: CASSPRDRFSYEQYF.

V is TRBV9 and J is TRBJ2-7; TRBD1 aligns across 12 bases. V shed 1 base and J 4 bases; nucleotides not matched to a gene: 6. The CDR3 extends over 16 amino acids. CDR1 and CDR2 from the germline V gene are SGDLS and YYNGEE. The chain's CDR3 is CASSVTGTGGSYEQYF. The CDR3 region has the DNA TGTGCCAGCAGCGTAACCGGGACAGGGGGCTCTTACGAGCAGTACTTC.